This T cell receptor beta chain was sequenced for a study of blood T cell repertoires in COVID-19 (dated by TCRdb to between 2020 and 2021). Turning to the overall study: Collaborator samples came from the United States, Italy and Spain and covered acute and convalescent phases of COVID-19. The prospective study material was composed of cDNA or gDNA derived from T cells, B-cell-depleted T cells, or PBMCs. Subjects who had been exposed to COVID-19, were actively infected with it, or had recovered from it provided the deeply sampled blood TCRbeta repertoires that made up the dataset. The repertoires were released in a freely available public database meant as a resource for research on the immune response to SARS-CoV-2. The samples were drawn from two sources: the first 160 participants of the ongoing ImmuneRACE study, and 1,254 subjects contributed by 6 global collaborators. The sample metadata nearly always contained a de-identified subject ID, COVID-19 status, age in years and sex. Where available, HLA class I and class II types were taken from metadata supplied by the sample provider and were not determined by assay-based typing.

The immunoSEQ Assay, a bias-controlled multiplex PCR, was used to amplify TCRbeta CDR3 regions from genomic DNA. As for how the authors treated the data: Within the assay, amplification of reference gene primers was used to estimate how many nucleated cells each sample contained. To quantify the absolute abundance of each unique TCRbeta CDR3 rearrangement, sequence reads were collapsed and filtered. Productive Simpson clonality was computed per sample as the square root of Simpson's diversity index over productive rearrangements. TCRdb provides this immuneACCESS table in a form limited to in-frame rearrangements. Some clones are lacking; in checked studies, under half of them reflect an unresolved V gene, and why the rest are absent is not known. V and J calls and clone size are those listed in that table; D and trimming were worked out from the DNA. The sample includes 150,000 to 200,000 clones, with 75% to 85% observed a single time. Of the sample, almost 6% is held by the ten largest clones.

The full study reports these points: How much clinical and demographic metadata was included differed by source and by participant, and the metadata was provided uncurated.

Trimming at the junction amounts to 5 bases on V and 0 bases on J, and the germline ends lie 15 bases apart. Spanning cysteine to phenylalanine, the CDR3 consists of 16 amino acids. The sequence is cut down to CDR3 DNA, 48 bases in frame from base 1. For CDR1 and CDR2, the germline V gene lists SGHAT and FQNNGV. In Seattle, one collaborating source enrolled patients while the infection was active and tracked those patients longitudinally over the course of disease. The collaborating institutions used their own protocols to collect whole blood in K2EDTA tubes. For TCRbeta analysis, collaborator samples were shipped as frozen whole blood, as isolated PBMCs, or as DNA extracted from either sample type. Notes on this clone: What this receptor recognizes is not known. No per-base quality is available; no much larger clone lies one base away.

The sample consisted of peripheral blood. This TCR was sampled from a woman in her 40s with COVID-19, enrolled during active disease. The rearranged segments are TRBV11-2 and TRBJ2-3; matching of 6 bases hints at TRBD2 as the D gene. The CDR3 reads as follows: CASSDDRSGSTDTQYF. The sequenced DNA is TGTGCCAGCAGCGACGACCGAAGCGGGAGCACAGATACGCAGTATTTT. When the CDR3 is completed using the reference TRBV11-2 and TRBJ2-3 genes on either side, the full variable domain is EAGVAQSPRYKIIEKRQSVAFWCNPISGHATLYWYQQILGQGPKLLIQFQNNGVVDDSQLPKDRFSAERLKGVDSTLKIQPAKLEDSAVYLCASSDDRSGSTDTQYFGPGTRLTVL.